These T cell receptor beta chains were read from a single sample in a study of blood T cell repertoires in COVID-19. This table comes from immunoSEQ multiplex PCR, and its TCRdb copy is limited to in-frame clones, with some not included. This table has approximately 44,000 clones, about 92% appearing once. The source material was peripheral blood. Receptors originate from a man aged 50 to 59 with COVID-19, enrolled during active disease. Both conserved end residues are part of each CDR3. Each record gives: clone size, D gene, J gene, V gene, CDR3 protein, CDR3 DNA. The D gene is left open where the match is weak. Clone size is stated in some rows and not others, as once, few, many or a class when expanded.

- | - | TRBJ1-6 | TRBV2 | CASSEGRGSPLHF | TGTGCCAGCAGTGAAGGTCGGGGGTCACCCCTCCACTTT
- | - | TRBJ2-2 | TRBV7-3 | CASSFDSVRGELFF | TGTGCCAGCAGCTTCGACTCCGTCCGCGGGGAGCTGTTTTTT
- | TRBD2 | TRBJ2-1 | TRBV5-4 | CASSSLGLAGGPEQFF | TGTGCCAGCAGCTCACTGGGACTAGCGGGAGGGCCTGAGCAGTTCTTC
- | TRBD1 | TRBJ1-2 | TRBV5-1 | CASSPRGTDNYGYTF | TGCGCCAGCAGCCCGAGAGGGACAGACAACTATGGCTACACCTTC
- | TRBD2 | TRBJ2-2 | TRBV2 | CASSFGLAGAGELFF | TGTGCCAGCAGTTTCGGCCTAGCGGGAGCCGGGGAGCTGTTTTTT
once | - | TRBJ1-2 | TRBV18 | CASSPPFTDLVKANYGYTF | TGTGCCAGCTCACCACCGTTTACGGACTTAGTAAAAGCTAACTATGGCTACACCTTC
- | - | TRBJ2-2 | TRBV5-1 | CASSLGSVRTGELFF | TGCGCCAGCAGCTTGGGGTCGGTGAGGACCGGGGAGCTGTTTTTT
- | TRBD2 | TRBJ2-5 | TRBV19 | CASSIVGTSGFGKTQYF | TGTGCCAGTAGTATAGTCGGGACTAGCGGCTTCGGAAAGACCCAGTACTTC
- | - | TRBJ1-2 | TRBV4-2 | CASSQEGVQGSYGYTF | TGTGCCAGCAGCCAAGAAGGGGTCCAGGGCTCCTATGGCTACACCTTC
- | TRBD2 | TRBJ2-7 | TRBV2 | CASSAWPSGRSSYEQYF | TGTGCCAGCAGTGCCTGGCCTAGCGGGAGAAGCTCCTACGAGCAGTACTTC
- | TRBD1 | TRBJ1-2 | TRBV14 | CASSARDRGYGYTF | TGTGCCAGCAGCGCCCGGGACAGGGGCTATGGCTACACCTTC
- | TRBD1 | TRBJ1-6 | TRBV5-3 | CARSVDRAYNSPLHF | TGTGCCAGAAGCGTAGACAGGGCGTATAATTCGCCCCTCCACTTT
- | TRBD2 | TRBJ2-5 | TRBV15 | CATSGWGGETQYF | TGTGCCACCAGCGGGTGGGGGGGAGAGACCCAGTACTTC
few | TRBD2 | TRBJ2-7 | TRBV5-1 | CASSPRGLAFREQYF | TGCGCCAGCAGCCCCCGTGGACTAGCATTTCGGGAGCAGTACTTC
- | - | TRBJ1-4 | TRBV19 | CASSTGDTTNEKLFF | TGTGCCAGTAGTACAGGGGATACAACTAATGAAAAACTGTTTTTT
- | TRBD2 | TRBJ2-7 | TRBV11-1 | CASSNLAGARGEQYF | TGTGCCAGCAGCAACCTAGCGGGAGCCCGGGGCGAGCAGTACTTC
- | TRBD1 | TRBJ2-2 | TRBV18 | CASSPGTGINTGELFF | TGTGCCAGCTCACCCGGGACAGGGATTAACACCGGGGAGCTGTTTTTT
- | - | TRBJ1-3 | TRBV6-2/TRBV6-3 | CASSYLILADTIYF | TGTGCCAGCAGTTACCTTATCCTGGCGGACACCATATATTTT
- | TRBD1 | TRBJ2-5 | TRBV13 | CASSLRQGAGETQYF | TGTGCCAGCAGCTTACGTCAGGGGGCCGGAGAGACCCAGTACTTC
- | TRBD1 | TRBJ1-2 | TRBV5-4 | CASSFSGGADGYTF | TGTGCCAGCAGCTTTTCAGGGGGCGCGGATGGCTACACCTTC
- | TRBD2 | TRBJ2-5 | TRBV5-6 | CASSHPGSSGYQETQYF | TGTGCCAGCAGCCATCCTGGCTCTAGCGGGTACCAAGAGACCCAGTACTTC
- | TRBD1 | TRBJ1-2 | TRBV5-1 | CASSLVQGANYGYTF | TGCGCCAGCAGCTTGGTGCAGGGGGCCAACTATGGCTACACCTTC
- | - | TRBJ2-7 | TRBV20-1 | CSARGAYEQYF | TGCAGTGCTAGGGGGGCGTACGAGCAGTACTTC
- | - | TRBJ2-7 | TRBV27 | CASSLAGALLYEQYF | TGTGCCAGCAGTCTAGCAGGGGCCTTGCTCTACGAGCAGTACTTC
- | TRBD1 | TRBJ2-5 | TRBV4-1 | CASSQFHRGWQETQYF | TGCGCCAGCAGCCAATTCCACAGGGGTTGGCAAGAGACCCAGTACTTC
- | - | TRBJ1-1 | TRBV6-6 | CASKPGVNTEAFF | TGTGCCAGCAAACCAGGGGTGAACACTGAAGCTTTCTTT
- | TRBD1 | TRBJ2-5 | TRBV6-2/TRBV6-3 | CASSRQGRETQYF | TGTGCCAGCAGTCGACAGGGCCGAGAGACCCAGTACTTC
- | - | TRBJ2-7 | TRBV6-1 | CASSEFRSYEQYF | TGTGCCAGCAGTGAATTCAGGTCCTACGAGCAGTACTTC
- | - | TRBJ1-1 | TRBV3-1/TRBV3-2 | CASSHPQNTEAFF | TGTGCCAGCAGCCATCCCCAGAACACTGAAGCTTTCTTT
- | - | TRBJ2-3 | TRBV28 | CASSLLPSGTDTQYF | TGTGCCAGCAGTTTACTTCCTAGCGGCACAGATACGCAGTATTTT
- | TRBD2 | TRBJ2-2 | TRBV9 | CASSRGLAGDANTGELFF | TGTGCCAGCAGCAGGGGACTAGCGGGAGACGCGAACACCGGGGAGCTGTTTTTT
- | - | TRBJ2-1 | TRBV7-3 | CASSPQQGIHEQFF | TGTGCCAGCAGCCCCCAACAGGGTATCCATGAGCAGTTCTTC
- | - | TRBJ1-2 | TRBV6-5 | CASTQQGNYGYTF | TGTGCCAGCACGCAACAGGGAAACTATGGCTACACCTTC
- | - | TRBJ2-7 | TRBV3-1/TRBV3-2 | CASSHPGAYEQYF | TGTGCCAGCAGCCATCCAGGGGCCTACGAGCAGTACTTC
- | - | TRBJ1-1 | TRBV9 | CASSAGRGNTEAFF | TGTGCCAGCAGCGCAGGAAGGGGGAACACTGAAGCTTTCTTT
once | TRBD1 | TRBJ2-3 | TRBV5-6 | CASSLGGQGIDTQYF | TGTGCCAGCAGCTTGGGAGGACAGGGAATCGATACGCAGTATTTT
- | TRBD2 | TRBJ2-2 | TRBV4-1 | CASSQVVAGVNTGELFF | TGCGCCAGCAGCCAAGTAGTAGCGGGAGTCAACACCGGGGAGCTGTTTTTT
- | TRBD1 | TRBJ2-7 | TRBV6-6 | CASSYAGQGSYEQYF | TGTGCCAGCAGTTACGCAGGACAGGGCTCCTACGAGCAGTACTTC
- | - | TRBJ1-1 | TRBV12-5 | CASGSPDRNTEAFF | TGTGCTAGTGGTTCCCCAGACAGGAACACTGAAGCTTTCTTT
- | - | TRBJ2-1 | TRBV7-3 | CASSPPGVSYNEQFF | TGTGCCAGCAGCCCCCCAGGGGTTTCCTACAATGAGCAGTTCTTC
- | - | TRBJ1-4 | TRBV9 | CASSVAGDNEKLFF | TGTGCCAGCAGCGTAGCAGGGGATAATGAAAAACTGTTTTTT
- | - | TRBJ2-2 | TRBV29-1 | CSVEFDYGELFF | TGCAGCGTTGAATTTGACTACGGGGAGCTGTTTTTT
- | TRBD1 | TRBJ2-3 | TRBV12-5 | CASGLDNRGRNTDTQYF | TGTGCTAGTGGTTTGGACAACAGGGGGAGGAACACAGATACGCAGTATTTT
- | TRBD1 | TRBJ1-1 | TRBV3-1/TRBV3-2 | CASSRTGVGEAFF | TGTGCCAGCAGCCGGACAGGGGTCGGAGAAGCTTTCTTT
- | TRBD1 | TRBJ2-3 | TRBV5-1 | CASSIIPGQGTDTQYF | TGCGCCAGCAGCATCATACCGGGACAGGGCACAGATACGCAGTATTTT
- | - | TRBJ2-3 | TRBV30 | CAWSVKGISPDTQYF | TGTGCCTGGAGTGTCAAGGGGATAAGCCCAGATACGCAGTATTTT
- | - | TRBJ1-5 | TRBV9 | CASSVGRSNQPQHF | TGTGCCAGCAGCGTAGGCAGGAGCAATCAGCCCCAGCATTTT
- | - | TRBJ2-3 | TRBV10-3 | CAISEADQGSRDTQYF | TGTGCCATCAGTGAGGCCGACCAGGGGAGTCGGGATACGCAGTATTTT
- | TRBD2 | TRBJ2-7 | TRBV9 | CASSAGTSSYEQYF | TGTGCCAGCAGCGCCGGGACTAGCAGCTACGAGCAGTACTTC
- | - | TRBJ2-7 | TRBV5-1 | CASSPSGGSNEQYF | TGCGCCAGCAGCCCCTCCGGCGGTAGCAACGAGCAGTACTTC